This T cell receptor beta chain was identified in a study of T cell changes during pregnancy in multiple sclerosis (dated by TCRdb to between 2018 and 2021). Background on the whole study: Changes in the T cell repertoire over the course of pregnancy were examined in this study in women with multiple sclerosis.

The protocol used for the library was the immunoSEQ multiplex PCR assay. This immuneACCESS table, as held by TCRdb, lists in-frame sequences with V and J called but not all clones. Of the missing ones, under half trace to an unresolved V gene in checked studies; the others have no known cause. The sample yields about 23,000 clones; 85% to 90% were counted once. Less than 9% of the sample belongs to the ten largest clones. Notes on this clone: Its antigen target is currently unknown. No base-level quality is on record; no much larger clone is a single base apart.

This clonotype was sampled from a female donor with multiple sclerosis, enrolled in a pregnancy study. The sequences come from CD8+ T cells from peripheral blood mononuclear cells, collected before pregnancy.

Here the CDR3 is given as CASSPWISLAGVPEQYF. The sequenced DNA is TGCGCCAGCAGCCCTTGGATATCCTTAGCGGGAGTCCCCGAGCAGTACTTC. The sequence joins TRBV4-1 to TRBJ2-7; TRBD2 agrees with 9 junctional bases. The CDR3 has 17 amino acids, counting the end cysteine and phenylalanine. Of all the DNA, just the CDR3 is kept, 51 bases in frame from base 1. From the germline V gene, CDR1 is MGHRA and CDR2 is YSYEKL. V is pruned by 4 bases and J by 6 bases, leaving 16 bases of the junction without a gene match.